This is a list of T cell receptor beta chains from one sample in a study of T cells in Graves' hyperthyroidism and ophthalmopathy. One entry per CDR3 protein, called by TCRdb with MiXCR from the multiplex PCR reads. The table includes around 660,000 distinct CDR3 sequences, 45% detected once. The sequencing input was peripheral blood or thyroid tissue (not recorded which). The receptors shown here come from an adult man with Graves' disease, either hyperthyroidism or ophthalmopathy (not recorded which). Each CDR3 is given with its conserved first and last residue. Fields, in order: CDR3 protein, CDR3 DNA, D gene, J gene, clone size, V gene. The D gene is left open where the match is weak. Not all rows give a size; the values are once, few, many and, for expanded clones, a class.

CDR3 protein: CASRGTSGHEQYF
CDR3 DNA: TGTGCCAGTAGGGGGACTAGCGGCCACGAGCAGTACTTC
D gene: TRBD2
J gene: TRBJ2-7
clone size: -
V gene: TRBV19

CDR3 protein: CASSVGGPSHEQYF
CDR3 DNA: TGTGCCAGCAGCGTGGGGGGACCCTCCCACGAGCAGTACTTC
D gene: -
J gene: TRBJ2-7
clone size: -
V gene: TRBV9

CDR3 protein: CAISERGKGANTEAFF
CDR3 DNA: TGTGCCATCAGTGAGCGGGGGAAGGGGGCTAACACTGAAGCTTTCTTT
D gene: TRBD1
J gene: TRBJ1-1
clone size: -
V gene: TRBV10-3

CDR3 protein: CAISESQGNDEQYF
CDR3 DNA: TGTGCCATCAGTGAGTCGCAGGGGAACGACGAGCAGTACTTC
D gene: -
J gene: TRBJ2-7
clone size: once
V gene: TRBV10-3

CDR3 protein: CASSRGAQETQYF
CDR3 DNA: TGTGCCAGTAGCCGAGGGGCCCAAGAGACCCAGTACTTC
D gene: -
J gene: TRBJ2-5
clone size: many
V gene: TRBV19

CDR3 protein: CSARARDTTNEKLFF
CDR3 DNA: TGCAGTGCTAGAGCCAGGGACACAACTAATGAAAAACTGTTTTTT
D gene: -
J gene: TRBJ1-4
clone size: -
V gene: TRBV20-1

CDR3 protein: CASRGSGVGQPQHF
CDR3 DNA: TGTGCCAGCAGAGGATCAGGGGTCGGACAGCCCCAGCATTTT
D gene: -
J gene: TRBJ1-5
clone size: -
V gene: TRBV19

CDR3 protein: CASSRSRDRAMNTEAFF
CDR3 DNA: TGCGCCAGCTCAAGAAGCCGGGACAGGGCCATGAACACTGAAGCTTTCTTT
D gene: TRBD1
J gene: TRBJ1-1
clone size: -
V gene: TRBV10-2

CDR3 protein: CSAGQGAKTQYF
CDR3 DNA: TGCAGTGCTGGACAGGGGGCAAAGACCCAGTACTTC
D gene: TRBD1
J gene: TRBJ2-5
clone size: -
V gene: TRBV20-1

CDR3 protein: CASSLDQGRNTEAFF
CDR3 DNA: TGTGCCAGCAGCTTAGATCAGGGCAGGAACACTGAAGCTTTCTTT
D gene: -
J gene: TRBJ1-1
clone size: many
V gene: TRBV7-9

CDR3 protein: CATGGGGTEAFF
CDR3 DNA: TGTGCCACAGGGGGGGGAGGGACTGAAGCTTTCTTT
D gene: -
J gene: TRBJ1-1
clone size: many
V gene: TRBV24-1

CDR3 protein: CATSDTRGGYGYTF
CDR3 DNA: TGTGCCACCAGTGATACTCGGGGAGGCTATGGCTACACCTTC
D gene: -
J gene: TRBJ1-2
clone size: -
V gene: TRBV24-1

CDR3 protein: CASSPRGGDSYEQYF
CDR3 DNA: TGTGCCAGCTCACCACGGGGCGGGGACTCCTACGAGCAGTACTTC
D gene: -
J gene: TRBJ2-7
clone size: -
V gene: TRBV7-9

CDR3 protein: CASSLRGPGPHGYTF
CDR3 DNA: TGTGCCAGCAGTTTAAGGGGACCAGGGCCCCATGGCTACACCTTC
D gene: -
J gene: TRBJ1-2
clone size: -
V gene: TRBV11-2

CDR3 protein: CASSESHSSGNTIYF
CDR3 DNA: TGTGCCAGCAGTGAATCCCACAGCTCTGGAAACACCATATATTTT
D gene: -
J gene: TRBJ1-3
clone size: few
V gene: TRBV2

CDR3 protein: CASSLGQHF
CDR3 DNA: TGTGCCAGCAGCTTAGGTCAGCATTTT
D gene: -
J gene: TRBJ1-5
clone size: -
V gene: TRBV7-2

CDR3 protein: CASSLGLGKTEAFF
CDR3 DNA: TGCGCCAGCAGCTTGGGGTTGGGGAAAACTGAAGCTTTCTTT
D gene: -
J gene: TRBJ1-1
clone size: many
V gene: TRBV5-1

CDR3 protein: CASSLVPGRGAFF
CDR3 DNA: TGTGCCAGCAGCTTAGTCCCAGGGCGGGGAGCTTTCTTT
D gene: -
J gene: TRBJ1-1
clone size: -
V gene: TRBV7-9